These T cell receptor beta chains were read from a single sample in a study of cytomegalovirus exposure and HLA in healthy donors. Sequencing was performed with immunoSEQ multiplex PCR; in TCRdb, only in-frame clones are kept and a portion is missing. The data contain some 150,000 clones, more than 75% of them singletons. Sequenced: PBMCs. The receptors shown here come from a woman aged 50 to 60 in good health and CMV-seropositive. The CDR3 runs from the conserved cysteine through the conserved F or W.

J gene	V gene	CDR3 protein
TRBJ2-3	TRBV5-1	CASSLGQVDTQYF
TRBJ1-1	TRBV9	CASSVETGPYTEAFF
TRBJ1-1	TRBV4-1	CASSSTGSAEAFF
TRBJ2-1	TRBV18	CASQLAGPYNEQFF
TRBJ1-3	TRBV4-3	CASSLGHSYGNTIYF
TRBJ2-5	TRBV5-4	CASSSGGGETQYF
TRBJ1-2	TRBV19	CASTTGWGYTF
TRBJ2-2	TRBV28	CASSFTPGTTNTGELFF
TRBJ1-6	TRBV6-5	CASSYVGTSNSPLHF
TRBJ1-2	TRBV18	CASSPTGQGLLRVYTF
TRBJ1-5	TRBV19	CASSIDRQGQPQHF
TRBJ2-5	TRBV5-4	CASSLGGLAGASVGETQYF
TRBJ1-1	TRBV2	CASSRHPIQSANTEAFF
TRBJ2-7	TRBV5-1	CASSLLQGTRRYEQYF
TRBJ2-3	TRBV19	CASGLAGGGGTDTQYF
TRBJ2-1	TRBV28	CASSVPRDRVRNEQFF
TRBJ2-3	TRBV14	CASSQDLASWVGDTQYF
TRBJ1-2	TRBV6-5	CASSYSSGNSYGYTF
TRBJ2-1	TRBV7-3	CASSLSGTLYNEQFF
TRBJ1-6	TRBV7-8	CASSLEGSSSYNSPLHF
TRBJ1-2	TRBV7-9	CSSSSNLREVGYGYTF
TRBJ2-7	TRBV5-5	CASSIDMAYEQYF
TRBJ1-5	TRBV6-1	CASSSGTVSNQPQHF
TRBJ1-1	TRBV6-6	CASSSSGSNTEAFF
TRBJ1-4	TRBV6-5	CASSYSPPSGEKLFF
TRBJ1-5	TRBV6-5	CASSYSEGDQPQHF
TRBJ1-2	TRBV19	CASREAGNPYYGYTF
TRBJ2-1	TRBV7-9	CASSSPTRGGIYNEQFF
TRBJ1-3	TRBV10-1	CASSESTGERGNTIYF
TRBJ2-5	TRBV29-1	CSVESGSQETQYF
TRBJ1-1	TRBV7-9	CASSLEGYLFGAFF
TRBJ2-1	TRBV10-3	CAISEPSGRTGSGEQFF
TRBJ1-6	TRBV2	CASSGGTGNSPLHF
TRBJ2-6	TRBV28	CASSLMHGRGSGANVLTF
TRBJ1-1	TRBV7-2	CASRRTVEAFF
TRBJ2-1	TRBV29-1	CSVHSQAYNEQFF
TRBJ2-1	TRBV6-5	CASSLGTGEQFF
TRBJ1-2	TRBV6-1	CASSEAPSFGDVYTF
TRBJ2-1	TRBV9	CASSVSRGGGNEQFF
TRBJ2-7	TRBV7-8	CASSDPGQGLTGEQYF
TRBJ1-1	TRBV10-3	CAISESDYNTEAFF
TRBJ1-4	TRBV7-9	CASPLRGTNEKLFF
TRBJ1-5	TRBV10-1	CASSERDRGPNQPQHF
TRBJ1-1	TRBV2	CASRPRVNTEAFF
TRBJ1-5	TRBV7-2	CASSWGQAQPQHF
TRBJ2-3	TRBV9	CASSVGLAGGTDTQYF
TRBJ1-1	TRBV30	CAWNLRNTEAFF
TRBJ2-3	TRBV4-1	CASSQVLRGADTQYF
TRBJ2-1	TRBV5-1	CASSLGTGLHEQFF
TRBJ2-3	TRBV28	CASSPVLRGRVGAGGPDTQYF
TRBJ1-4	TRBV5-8	CASSVGGAPNEKLFF
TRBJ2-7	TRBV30	CASQRRDRAYEQYF